The 26 T cell receptor beta chains given below trace back to one sample, sequenced in a study of response to subunit inactivated influenza vaccine. Each CDR3 protein gets one entry after TCRdb re-called the RT-PCR reads with MiXCR. This table has about 310,000 distinct CDR3 sequences, roughly 22% appearing once. This material consisted of PBMCs from blood, taken approximately 20 months after vaccination. These receptors were obtained from a man between 50 and 69 years old who received an inactivated influenza vaccine.

The rearrangement uses TRBV15 and TRBJ1-5, with D unresolved. Looked up from germline, CDR1 is LNHNV and CDR2 is YYDKDF (reference sequence). This CDR3 region has 17 residues. V lost 5 bases and J lost 2, with 19 bases in between. This CDR3 reads CATSGRHGHRGNQPQHF. CDR3 DNA: TGTGCCACCAGCGGAAGACATGGCCACCGGGGCAATCAGCCCCAGCATTTT.

The chain couples TRBV28 to TRBJ2-2; D is ambiguous. With 9 bases removed from V and 4 bases from J, the gap between germline ends came to 12 bases. This CDR3 contains 13 residues. Per the germline V gene, CDR1 is MDHEN and CDR2 is SYDVKM. CDR3 in amino acids: CASGNSPTGELFF. CDR3 DNA sequence: TGTGCCAGTGGAAACAGCCCCACCGGGGAGCTGTTTTTT.

The V gene is TRBV2, the J gene TRBJ2-2; weak D call: TRBD2 (5 bases). The germline V gene has CDR1 SNHLY and CDR2 FYNNEI. Trimming pared 10 bases from V and 6 bases from J, leaving 18 bases between. The CDR3 has 14 amino acids. The CDR3 DNA sequence: TGTGCCACCTACCCCAGGAGGAATGCCGGGGAGCTGTTTTTT. Translating it yields CATYPRRNAGELFF.

The chain has TRBV7-2 and TRBJ1-6; weak D call: TRBD1 (6 bases). The germline V gene has CDR1 SGHTA and CDR2 FQGNSA. The V end lost 0 bases, the J end lost 7 bases, and 13 bases lay between the germline ends. The CDR3 has 16 amino acids. The CDR3 reads CASSLASGRGNSPLHF. The DNA of the CDR3 is TGTGCCAGCAGCTTAGCATCGGGTAGGGGGAATTCACCCCTCCACTTT. Full variable domain (missing parts from reference TRBV7-2 and TRBJ1-6): GAGVSQSPSNKVTEKGKDVELRCDPISGHTALYWYRQSLGQGLEFLIYFQGNSAPDKSGLPSDRFSAERTGGSVSTLTIQRTQQEDSAVYLCASSLASGRGNSPLHFGNGTRLTVT.

The chain combines TRBV2 with TRBJ2-7, with 8 nucleotides matching TRBD1. Trimming at V came to 7 bases and at J to 2 bases, leaving 10 bases not matched to a gene. Germline CDR1 SNHLY, CDR2 FYNNEI. This CDR3 spans 15 amino acids. The CDR3 loop is CASKWAPGQAYEQYF. The CDR3 DNA sequence: TGTGCCAGCAAGTGGGCCCCGGGACAGGCCTACGAGCAGTACTTC.

This clonotype was detected many times. This sequence joins TRBV27 and TRBJ1-1, with 9 bases fitting TRBD1. The ends lost 6 bases at V and 4 bases at J; junction bases unmatched: 6. Germline values: CDR1 MNHEY, CDR2 SMNVEV (reference sequence). This CDR3 spans 14 amino acids. The CDR3 DNA is TGTGCCAGCAGAATGACAGGGGGAACCACTGAAGCTTTCTTT. Residues: CASRMTGGTTEAFF.

This clonotype was seen many times. The chain joins TRBV18 to TRBJ1-1; no clear D gene. The CDR3 has 15 amino acids. Germline V lookup: CDR1 KGHSH, CDR2 LQKENI. The V end was cut by 0 bases, the J end by 3 bases, with 11 bases between. CDR3 in amino acids: CASSPPKGRYTEAFF. CDR3 nucleotides: TGTGCCAGCTCACCACCGAAGGGTCGGTACACTGAAGCTTTCTTT.

As to this clonotype: This sequence may be a read error, since a much larger clone differs from it by one base. The chain is built from TRBV5-6 and TRBJ1-1; D ambiguous. CDR1 and CDR2 (germline): SGHDT, YYEEEE. The CDR3 has 12 residues. Trimming stripped 4 bases from V and 1 base from J, with 5 bases between. As DNA, the CDR3 is TGTGCCAGCAGCCGTAAGAACACTGAAGCTTTCTTT. Translated: CASSRKNTEAFF.

The chain employs TRBV20-1 and TRBJ2-7; 8 nucleotides agree with TRBD2. The CDR3 has 15 amino acids. Germline CDR1 is DFQATT and CDR2 is SNEGSKA (reference sequence). J was trimmed by 5 bases and V by 1 base; bases with no gene match: 10. CDR3 loop: CSARVGGRQSNEQYF. CDR3 DNA sequence: TGCAGTGCTAGAGTAGGCGGGAGGCAGTCCAACGAGCAGTACTTC.

The sample holds a few counts of this clonotype. V gene TRBV18 combines with J gene TRBJ2-1; TRBD2 is a possible D gene (6 bases). Between the trimmed V and J ends, which lost 0 bases and 4 bases, there was a span of 10 bases. This CDR3 comprises 15 residues. Germline-derived CDR1 and CDR2 are KGHSH and LQKENI. The CDR3 protein is CASSPPPAGYNEQFF. The CDR3 bases are TGTGCCAGCTCACCACCCCCAGCGGGTTACAATGAGCAGTTCTTC.

The chain links TRBV19 to TRBJ1-5, with D uncertain. CDR3 size: 15 residues. Trimming removed 9 bases from V and 0 bases from J, with 15 bases in between. Germline loops: CDR1 LNHDA, CDR2 SQIVND (reference sequence). CDR3 sequence reads: CASRGGQPSNQPQHF. The CDR3 DNA follows: TGTGCCAGCCGAGGTGGGCAACCTAGCAATCAGCCCCAGCATTTT.

CDR3 coding DNA: TGTGCCAGCAGCGGGGGACAGGGGGCGCACACTGAAGCTTTCTTT. Translating gives CASSGGQGAHTEAFF. The chain recombines TRBV5-5 with TRBJ1-1, with 12 bases fitting TRBD1. The V gene end was trimmed by 4 bases and the J gene end by 3 bases; junction bases not matched to a gene: 4. The CDR3 spans 15 residues. Germline V CDR1 and CDR2: SGHKS, YYEKEE (reference sequence).

This clonotype was seen a few times. This chain uses TRBV5-1 with TRBJ1-1, with D perhaps matching TRBD1 (6 bases). The germline V gene encodes CDR1 SGHRS and CDR2 YFSETQ. V was pared by 3 bases and J by 2 bases, with 11 bases between. The CDR3 sequence is 14 residues long. CDR3 coding DNA: TGCGCCAGCAGCTCAATACAGGGTAACACTGAAGCTTTCTTT. Translated, it gives CASSSIQGNTEAFF. The variable domain in full, completed from reference TRBV5-1 and TRBJ1-1, reads KAGVTQTPRYLIKTRGQQVTLSCSPISGHRSVSWYQQTPGQGLQFLFEYFSETQRNKGNFPGRFSGRQFSNSRSEMNVSTLELGDSALYLCASSSIQGNTEAFFGQGTRLTVV.

Comment on this clonotype: At one boundary the junction diverges from the germline segment, which might be a read error. V and J are TRBV4-3 and TRBJ1-2, with D unresolved. The germline V gene has CDR1 LGHNA and CDR2 YSLEER. The CDR3 is 15 residues long. The CDR3 protein is CASSQDPISHYGHTF. The CDR3 DNA follows: TGCGCCAGCAGCCAGGACCCCATATCCCACTATGGCCACACCTTC.

The CDR3 loop is CASSLDQGASTEAFF. The CDR3 bases are TGCGCCAGCAGCTTAGACCAGGGGGCGTCCACTGAAGCTTTCTTT. V and J are TRBV5-1 and TRBJ1-1, with 8 bases lining up with TRBD1. The length of the CDR3 is 15 residues. Germline values: CDR1 SGHRS, CDR2 YFSETQ. The trim removed 2 bases at V and 4 bases at J, leaving 7 bases unmatched.

This chain uses TRBV4-1 with TRBJ2-5; 8 bases are shared with TRBD2. Per germline, CDR1 MGHRA and CDR2 YSYEKL. The trim removed 1 base at V and 2 bases at J, leaving 0 bases unmatched. This CDR3 contains 14 residues. CDR3 in DNA: TGCGCCAGCAGCCAAGTAGCGGGGCAAGAGACCCAGTACTTC. This sequence encodes CASSQVAGQETQYF.

The sample holds a few counts of this clonotype. The chain employs TRBV12-3 or TRBV12-4 and TRBJ2-1, with unresolved D. The CDR3 is 12 amino acids. V gave up 2 bases and J gave up 9 bases, with 8 bases separating them. The DNA for the CDR3 is TGTGCCAGCAGTTTAAGCAGTGGTGAGCAGTTCTTC. Its translation: CASSLSSGEQFF.

This clonotype turned up a few times. This chain links TRBV29-1 with TRBJ2-7; 7 nucleotides align to TRBD2. In germline, CDR1 is SQVTM, CDR2 ANQGSEA. V lost 3 bases and J lost 5; bases outside the gene matches: 10. The CDR3 runs to 14 residues. The chain's CDR3 is CSVEKPGGPHEQYF. The CDR3 DNA reads TGCAGCGTTGAGAAGCCGGGAGGACCCCACGAGCAGTACTTC.

This clonotype was detected ten times or more. The CDR3 reads CASSLRQGRSPLHF. CDR3 nucleotides: TGCGCCAGCAGCTTGAGGCAGGGGAGGTCACCCCTCCACTTT. V gene TRBV5-1 combines with J gene TRBJ1-6, with D maybe TRBD1 (6 bases). The ends were cut back, 1 base at V and 10 bases at J, with 12 bases in the middle. The CDR3 is 14 amino acids. Germline lookup yields CDR1 SGHRS and CDR2 YFSETQ.

This clonotype was detected ten times or more. The V call is TRBV5-1, the J call TRBJ2-3; no clear D. The CDR3 is 13 residues long. Looked up from germline, CDR1 is SGHRS and CDR2 is YFSETQ. V gave up 3 bases and J gave up 2 bases, with 7 bases separating them. The CDR3 protein is CASSSSPTDTQYF. In nucleotides, the CDR3 is TGCGCCAGCAGCTCCTCCCCCACAGATACGCAGTATTTT.

The CDR3 here is CASSPGQTETQYF. The CDR3, as DNA: TGCGCCAGCAGCCCGGGACAAACGGAGACCCAGTACTTC. The V and J genes are TRBV5-1 and TRBJ2-5, with D perhaps TRBD1 (6 bases). This CDR3 has 13 residues. V was cut by 4 bases and J by 5 bases, with 12 bases left in between. Per the germline V gene, CDR1 is SGHRS and CDR2 is YFSETQ.

The chain is built from TRBV29-1 and TRBJ2-1, with TRBD2 matching 13 bases. V was pared by 6 bases and J by 8 bases, with 10 bases of the junction left unmatched. CDR1 and CDR2 (germline): SQVTM, ANQGSEA. The CDR3 is 15 residues long. The CDR3 nucleotides read TGCAGCGTCCAGGGACTAGCGGGATTTGTCCATGAGCAGTTCTTC. This sequence encodes CSVQGLAGFVHEQFF.

The chain is built from TRBV11-1 and TRBJ1-1; D is undetermined. V was trimmed by 0 bases and J by 0 bases, leaving 8 bases between them. The CDR3 is made up of 15 amino acids. Germline V CDR1 and CDR2: SGHAT, FQDESV (reference sequence). The DNA for the CDR3 is TGTGCCAGCAGCTTAGCGCAACTAATGAACACTGAAGCTTTCTTT. It is translated as CASSLAQLMNTEAFF. The variable domain in full, completed from reference TRBV11-1 and TRBJ1-1, reads EAEVAQSPRYKITEKSQAVAFWCDPISGHATLYWYRQILGQGPELLVQFQDESVVDDSQLPKDRFSAERLKGVDSTLKIQPAELGDSAMYLCASSLAQLMNTEAFFGQGTRLTVV.

The rearrangement joins TRBV15 to TRBJ1-6; a possible D gene is TRBD1 (5 bases). This CDR3 has 14 amino acids. CDR1 is LNHNV, CDR2 YYDKDF, per germline (reference sequence). Trimming left V 6 bases short and J 8 bases short, with 14 bases between. Here the CDR3 reads CATREYGGDSPLHF. CDR3 DNA sequence: TGTGCCACCAGGGAGTACGGGGGGGATTCACCCCTCCACTTT.

The chain employs TRBV11-2 and TRBJ2-1; D call uncertain. This CDR3 has 19 residues. V lost 1 base and J lost 2, with 21 bases in between. The germline CDR1 and CDR2 sequences are SGHAT and FQNNGV. In DNA, the CDR3 is TGTGCCAGCAGCTTAGGGGTGGGTGTGCGACTCAATACCTACAATGAGCAGTTCTTC. Translating gives CASSLGVGVRLNTYNEQFF.

The chain couples TRBV28 to TRBJ2-7, with 11 bases identical to TRBD2. The V and J ends lost 7 bases and 2 bases, in that order; junction bases with no gene match: 10. This CDR3 region has 16 residues. Germline CDR1 and CDR2: MDHEN and SYDVKM. CDR3 sequence reads: CASTKGPGLAAYEQYF. The CDR3 region has the DNA TGTGCCAGCACCAAAGGGCCGGGACTAGCGGCCTACGAGCAGTACTTC.